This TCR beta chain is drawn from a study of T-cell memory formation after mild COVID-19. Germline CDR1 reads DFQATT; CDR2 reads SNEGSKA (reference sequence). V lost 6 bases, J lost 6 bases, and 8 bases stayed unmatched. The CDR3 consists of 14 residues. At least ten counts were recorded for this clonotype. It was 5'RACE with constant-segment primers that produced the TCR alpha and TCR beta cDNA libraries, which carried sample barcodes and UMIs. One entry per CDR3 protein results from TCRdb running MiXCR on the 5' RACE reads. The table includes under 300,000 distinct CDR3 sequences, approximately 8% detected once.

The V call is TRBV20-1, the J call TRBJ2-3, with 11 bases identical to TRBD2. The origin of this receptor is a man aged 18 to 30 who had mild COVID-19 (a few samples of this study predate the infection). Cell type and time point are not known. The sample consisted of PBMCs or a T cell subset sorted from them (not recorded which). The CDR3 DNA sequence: TGCAGTGCGCACGATAGCGGGGGGGCCGATACGCAGTATTTT. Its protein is CSAHDSGGADTQYF.